The present T cell receptor beta chain was sequenced within a study of spatial heterogeneity in lung cancer. Turning to the study itself: The authors sequenced available follow-up PBMC samples, taken a median of roughly two years after resection.

TCRdb ran MiXCR on the 5' RACE reads and lists one entry per CDR3 protein. Among around 10,000 distinct CDR3 sequences listed, under 25% were seen once. The time point here: blood at routine non-recurrence follow-up after resection. Sample: PBMCs, taken at follow-up. The clonotype comes from a male donor with early-stage non-small cell lung cancer.

This CDR3 is CSAFSVSGEQYF. CDR3 bases: TGCAGTGCCTTTAGCGTGTCGGGGGAGCAGTACTTC. This chain connects TRBV20-1 to TRBJ2-7; D perhaps matches TRBD2 (5 bases). The CDR3 runs to 12 residues. Germline V CDR1 and CDR2: DFQATT, SNEGSKA (reference sequence). The V gene lost 6 bases and the J gene lost 7 bases, with 16 bases spanning the gap.